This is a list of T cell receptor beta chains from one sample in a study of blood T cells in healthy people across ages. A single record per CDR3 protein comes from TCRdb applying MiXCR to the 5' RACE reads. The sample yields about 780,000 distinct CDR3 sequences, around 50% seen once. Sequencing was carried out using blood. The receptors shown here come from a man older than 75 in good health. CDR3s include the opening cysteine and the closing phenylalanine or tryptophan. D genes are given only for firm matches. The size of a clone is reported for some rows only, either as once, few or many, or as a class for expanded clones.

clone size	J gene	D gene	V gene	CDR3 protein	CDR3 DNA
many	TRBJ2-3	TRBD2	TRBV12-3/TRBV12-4	CASSQTSGLPYF	TGTGCCAGCAGTCAGACTAGCGGACTGCCGTATTTT
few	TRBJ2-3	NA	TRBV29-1	CSVVHGSTDTQYF	TGCAGCGTTGTTCACGGAAGCACAGATACGCAGTATTTT
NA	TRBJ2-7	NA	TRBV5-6	CASSLGRLKEQYF	TGTGCCAGCAGCTTGGGCCGACTAAAGGAGCAGTACTTC
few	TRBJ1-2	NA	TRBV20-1	CSARDRPGDGYTF	TGCAGTGCTAGAGATCGGCCAGGAGATGGCTACACCTTC
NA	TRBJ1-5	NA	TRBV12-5	CASGLVDTQSYSNQPQHF	TGTGCTAGTGGTTTGGTGGACACCCAAAGTTATAGCAATCAGCCCCAGCATTTT
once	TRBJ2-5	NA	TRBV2	CASSVLDRETQYF	TGTGCCAGCAGTGTACTGGACAGAGAGACCCAGTACTTC
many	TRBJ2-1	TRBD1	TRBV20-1	CSASSRWSTGGNEQFF	TGCAGTGCTAGTTCGCGCTGGAGCACAGGGGGCAATGAGCAGTTCTTC
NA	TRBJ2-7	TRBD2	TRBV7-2	CASSLLAGVSYNEQYF	TGTGCCAGCAGCTTACTAGCGGGAGTGTCCTACAATGAGCAGTACTTC
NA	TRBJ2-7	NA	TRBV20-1	CSARGPRGVEQYF	TGCAGTGCTCGAGGGCCCAGGGGTGTCGAGCAGTACTTC
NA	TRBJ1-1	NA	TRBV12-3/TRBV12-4	CASSPQMKNTEAFF	TGTGCCAGCAGCCCCCAAATGAAGAACACTGAAGCTTTCTTT
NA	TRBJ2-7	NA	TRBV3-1	CASSQADGFEQYF	TGTGCCAGCAGCCAAGCAGACGGGTTCGAGCAGTACTTC
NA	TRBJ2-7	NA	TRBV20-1	CSASDPISPYEQYF	TGCAGTGCCTCTGACCCGATCTCCCCCTACGAGCAGTACTTC
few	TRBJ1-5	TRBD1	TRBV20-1	CSAGGQGHQPQHF	TGCAGTGCCGGGGGACAGGGGCATCAGCCCCAGCATTTT
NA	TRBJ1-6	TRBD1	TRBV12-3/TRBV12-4	CASSFRDRENSPLHF	TGTGCCAGCTCTTTCCGGGACAGGGAGAATTCACCCCTCCACTTT
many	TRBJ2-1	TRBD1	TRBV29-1	CSVDPQGQGQFF	TGCAGCGTTGACCCTCAGGGACAGGGGCAGTTCTTC
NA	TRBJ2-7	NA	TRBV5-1	CASNLEDYEQYF	TGCGCCAGCAACCTTGAAGACTACGAGCAGTACTTC
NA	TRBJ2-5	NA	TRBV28	CAVKPNQETQYF	TGTGCCGTGAAGCCGAACCAAGAGACCCAGTACTTC
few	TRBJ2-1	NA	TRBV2	CASSVQGNEQFF	TGTGCCAGCAGTGTCCAGGGCAATGAGCAGTTCTTC
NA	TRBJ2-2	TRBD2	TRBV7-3	CASSLAGGPFGELFF	TGTGCCAGCAGCTTAGCGGGAGGGCCATTCGGGGAGCTGTTTTTT
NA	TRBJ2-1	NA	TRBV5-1	CASSRPPLVRGEQFF	TGCGCCAGCAGCCGACCCCCACTAGTACGCGGTGAGCAGTTCTTC
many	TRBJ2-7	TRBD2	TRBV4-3	CASSQAGEQYF	TGTGCCAGCAGCCAAGCGGGGGAGCAGTACTTC
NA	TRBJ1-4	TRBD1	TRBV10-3	CAISRNQMTGENEKLFF	TGTGCCATCAGTCGAAATCAAATGACAGGGGAAAATGAAAAACTGTTTTTT
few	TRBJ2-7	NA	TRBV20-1	CSARGGASGAYEQYF	TGCAGTGCTAGAGGAGGAGCTTCAGGCGCCTACGAGCAGTACTTC
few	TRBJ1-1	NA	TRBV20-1	CSASLAVMNTEAFF	TGCAGTGCTAGTTTGGCGGTGATGAACACTGAAGCTTTCTTT
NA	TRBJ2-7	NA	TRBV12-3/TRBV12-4	CASPNGGPYYEQYF	TGTGCCAGCCCTAACGGGGGCCCCTACTACGAGCAGTACTTC
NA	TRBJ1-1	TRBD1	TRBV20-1	CSADRGDRPMNTEAFF	TGCAGTGCTGACAGGGGGGACCGCCCCATGAACACTGAAGCTTTCTTT
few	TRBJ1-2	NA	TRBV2	CARQDSYGYTF	TGTGCCAGGCAGGACAGCTATGGCTACACCTTC
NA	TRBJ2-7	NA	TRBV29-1	CSVLVPPSEQYF	TGCAGCGTTTTGGTTCCTCCCAGCGAGCAGTACTTC
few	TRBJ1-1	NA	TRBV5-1	CASSGGRMNTEAFF	TGCGCCAGCAGCGGTGGACGGATGAACACTGAAGCTTTCTTT
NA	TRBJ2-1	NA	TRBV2	CASSESRGPYNEQFF	TGTGCCAGCAGTGAATCGCGGGGGCCCTACAATGAGCAGTTCTTC
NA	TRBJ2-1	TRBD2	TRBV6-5	CASRTGTSGHEQFF	TGTGCCAGCAGAACCGGGACTAGCGGTCATGAGCAGTTCTTC
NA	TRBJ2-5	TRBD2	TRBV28	CASGLAGVETQYF	TGTGCCAGTGGACTAGCGGGAGTTGAGACCCAGTACTTC
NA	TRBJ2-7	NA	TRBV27	CASIPPHCEQYF	TGTGCCAGCATCCCGCCCCATTGCGAGCAGTACTTC
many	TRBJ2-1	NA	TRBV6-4	CASSATGADNEQFF	TGTGCCAGCAGTGCGACGGGAGCGGATAATGAGCAGTTCTTC
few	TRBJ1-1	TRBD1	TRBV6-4	CASRGQGDTEAFF	TGTGCCAGCAGGGGACAGGGGGACACTGAAGCTTTCTTT
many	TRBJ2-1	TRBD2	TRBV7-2	CASSFRLAGIEQFF	TGTGCCAGCAGCTTCAGACTAGCGGGAATTGAGCAGTTCTTC
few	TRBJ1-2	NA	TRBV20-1	CSARAGQANYGYTF	TGCAGTGCTAGGGCAGGGCAAGCTAACTATGGCTACACCTTC
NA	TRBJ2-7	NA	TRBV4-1	CASSQVAMGPYEQYF	TGCGCCAGCAGCCAAGTGGCTATGGGACCCTACGAGCAGTACTTC
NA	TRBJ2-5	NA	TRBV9	CASSVEASKQETQYF	TGTGCCAGCAGCGTAGAGGCCAGCAAACAAGAGACCCAGTACTTC
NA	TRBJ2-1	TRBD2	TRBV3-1	CASSQEWGGRGYNEQFF	TGTGCCAGCAGCCAAGAGTGGGGGGGGAGGGGATACAATGAGCAGTTCTTC
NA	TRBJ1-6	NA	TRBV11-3	CASSLDLGGSSYNSPLHF	TGTGCCAGCAGCTTAGATTTGGGAGGGAGCTCCTATAATTCACCCCTCCACTTT
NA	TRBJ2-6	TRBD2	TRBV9	CASSVAPSGSTGANVLTF	TGTGCCAGCAGCGTTGCTCCTAGCGGGAGTACTGGGGCCAACGTCCTGACTTTC
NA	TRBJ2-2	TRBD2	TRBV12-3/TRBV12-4	CASSSSGRGGELFF	TGTGCCAGCAGCAGTAGCGGGAGAGGCGGGGAGCTGTTTTTT
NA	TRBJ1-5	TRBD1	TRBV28	CASSLRQGRVQPQHF	TGTGCCAGCAGTCTCCGACAGGGGAGAGTTCAGCCCCAGCATTTT
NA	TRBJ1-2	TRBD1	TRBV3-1	CASSQEGGTGGARGYTF	TGTGCCAGCAGCCAAGAAGGGGGAACAGGGGGCGCCCGGGGCTACACCTTC
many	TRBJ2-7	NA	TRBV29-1	CSVETSRTYEQYF	TGCAGCGTTGAAACGTCCAGAACCTACGAGCAGTACTTC
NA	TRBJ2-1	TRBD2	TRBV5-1	CASSHGLAGAGSYNEQFF	TGCGCCAGCAGTCACGGACTAGCGGGAGCAGGGTCCTACAATGAGCAGTTCTTC
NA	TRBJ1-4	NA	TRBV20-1	CSARDDGVTEKLFF	TGCAGTGCGAGAGATGACGGGGTGACTGAAAAACTGTTTTTT
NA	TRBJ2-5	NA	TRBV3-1	CASSHVVSFQETQYF	TGTGCCAGCAGCCACGTCGTCTCATTCCAAGAGACCCAGTACTTC
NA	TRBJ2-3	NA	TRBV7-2	CASSSNSGGASTDTQYF	TGTGCCAGCAGCTCCAACAGTGGCGGGGCTAGCACAGATACGCAGTATTTT
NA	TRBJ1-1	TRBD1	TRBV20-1	CSARAPGQGTRLTEAFF	TGCAGTGCTAGAGCGCCGGGACAGGGAACTAGGCTCACTGAAGCTTTCTTT
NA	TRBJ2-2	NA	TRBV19	CASNYGQTNTGELFF	TGTGCCAGTAATTATGGGCAGACGAACACCGGGGAGCTGTTTTTT
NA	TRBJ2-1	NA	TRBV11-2	CASSVMDKETQFF	TGTGCCAGCAGCGTAATGGATAAAGAGACCCAGTTCTTC
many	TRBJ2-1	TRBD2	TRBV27	CASGTSSITEQFF	TGTGCCAGCGGGACTAGCTCCATCACGGAGCAGTTCTTC